The next 29 T cell receptor beta chains were all read from a single sample in a study of shared clonotypes between healthy human individuals. Here immunoSEQ multiplex PCR was the method, and the copy in TCRdb shows in-frame clones only, minus some. The table lists roughly 660,000 clones, around 90% of them singletons. The sequenced sample was memory CD8+ T cells from PBMCs. Specified subset: CD45RO+ cells pooled with CCR7-negative TemRA cells. These receptors came from a young man in good health. Some clones in this sample may be carry-over from other donors' samples.

The CDR3 here is CATINAGSPGELFF. The CDR3 bases are TGTGCCACCATAAATGCCGGGTCCCCCGGGGAGCTGTTTTTT. The V gene is TRBV7-9, the J gene TRBJ2-2, with D hard to call. The CDR3 runs to 14 residues. The V end was cut by 10 bases, the J end by 6 bases, with 18 bases between. The V gene's germline CDR1 is SEHNR and CDR2 FQNEAQ (reference sequence).

V usage is TRBV7-9 and J usage is TRBJ2-2, with 14 bases fitting TRBD2. The germline gives CDR1 SEHNR, CDR2 FQNEAQ (reference sequence). This CDR3 comprises 15 residues. The ends lost 10 bases at V and 5 bases at J; junction bases unmatched: 6. The CDR3 DNA reads as TGTGCCAACCCCAGGACTAGCGGGAGGACCGGGGAGCTGTTTTTT. Its protein is CANPRTSGRTGELFF.

The CDR3 nucleotides read TGTGCCAGCAGCACCGGGACAGGGCCCTACAATGAGCAGTTCTTC. Translation: CASSTGTGPYNEQFF. V usage is TRBV7-7 and J usage is TRBJ2-1; 9 positions match TRBD1. J lost 2 bases, V lost 5 bases, and 4 bases had no gene match. This CDR3 is built from 15 residues. Germline values: CDR1 SSHAT, CDR2 FNYEAQ (reference sequence).

This chain joins TRBV19 and TRBJ2-7, with TRBD1 matching over 8 bases. The length of the CDR3 is 14 residues. The ends lost 6 bases at V and 5 bases at J; junction bases unmatched: 9. Germline lookup yields CDR1 LNHDA and CDR2 SQIVND (reference sequence). CDR3 in DNA: TGTGCCAGTAGACCTCAGGGGGCGATCCACGAGCAGTACTTC. This translates into CASRPQGAIHEQYF.

This clone was recorded many times. This chain uses TRBV19 with TRBJ1-2; 10 bases are shared with TRBD1. The CDR3 sequence is 17 residues long. Trimming at V came to 5 bases and at J to 0 bases, leaving 9 bases not matched to a gene. CDR1 and CDR2 from the germline V gene are LNHDA and SQIVND (reference sequence). The CDR3 is CASSPRTGGEANYGYTF. The DNA for the CDR3 is TGTGCCAGTAGTCCCCGGACAGGGGGGGAAGCTAACTATGGCTACACCTTC.

The V gene is TRBV7-9, the J gene TRBJ1-2; D possibly corresponds to TRBD1 (5 bases). This CDR3 is 16 amino acids long. The germline CDR1 and CDR2 sequences are SEHNR and FQNEAQ (reference sequence). V dropped 5 bases and J dropped 2 bases, with 18 bases sitting between them. This chain's CDR3 is CASSQPAWGENYGYTF. CDR3 sequence (DNA): TGTGCCAGCAGCCAGCCGGCGTGGGGGGAAAACTATGGCTACACCTTC. Full variable domain (outside the CDR3, taken from reference TRBV7-9 and TRBJ1-2): DTGVSQNPRHKITKRGQNVTFRCDPISEHNRLYWYRQTLGQGPEFLTYFQNEAQLEKSRLLSDRFSAERPKGSFSTLEIQRTEQGDSAMYLCASSQPAWGENYGYTFGSGTRLTVV.

This clone was observed a few times. The chain recombines TRBV27 with TRBJ1-1; D is possibly TRBD1 (5 bases). The V and J ends lost 2 bases and 4 bases respectively, with 8 bases between them. The germline V gene encodes CDR1 MNHEY and CDR2 SMNVEV (reference sequence). This CDR3 is 13 amino acids long. In nucleotides, the CDR3 is TGTGCCAGCAGTTTAGGAGGGGTCACTGAAGCTTTCTTT. Protein product: CASSLGGVTEAFF.

The chain is built from TRBV5-6 and TRBJ1-2, with D possibly TRBD1 on 5 matching bases. Germline V gene lookup returns CDR1 SGHDT and CDR2 YYEEEE. The CDR3 runs 14 residues. V was clipped by 4 bases and J by 2 bases, with 12 bases between them. The CDR3 DNA follows: TGTGCCAGCAGCCTGGACACCACGAACTATGGCTACACCTTC. It is translated as CASSLDTTNYGYTF.

This chain connects TRBV14 to TRBJ2-7; weak D call: TRBD1 (5 bases). This CDR3 is built from 12 residues. The V gene's germline CDR1 is SGHDN and CDR2 FVKESK. Between the trimmed V and J ends, which lost 3 bases and 4 bases, there was a span of 7 bases. The CDR3 DNA sequence: TGTGCCAGCAGCCAGACAGATTACGAGCAGTACTTC. Translating gives CASSQTDYEQYF.

The chain combines TRBV14 with TRBJ2-7; no firm D call. V was pared by 0 bases and J by 3 bases, with 12 bases between. Germline assignment: CDR1 SGHDN and CDR2 FVKESK. This CDR3 region has 15 residues. This chain's CDR3 is CASSQDSPPSYEQYF. CDR3 DNA: TGTGCCAGCAGCCAAGATTCCCCCCCCAGCTACGAGCAGTACTTC.

The chain couples TRBV18 to TRBJ2-1; D not resolved. Deletions cut 2 bases from V and 6 bases from J, with 11 bases between. Germline V gene data show CDR1 as KGHSH and CDR2 as LQKENI. CDR3 size: 14 residues. Here the CDR3 reads CASSPSYIFNEQFF. The CDR3 DNA is TGTGCCAGCTCACCATCATATATCTTCAATGAGCAGTTCTTC.

The gene calls are TRBV15 and TRBJ2-7, with D unresolved. The germline gives CDR1 LNHNV, CDR2 YYDKDF (reference sequence). The V gene lost 1 base and the J gene lost 1 base, with 11 bases spanning the gap. The CDR3 runs 15 residues. The CDR3 is CATSRGSESSYEQYF. The DNA for the CDR3 is TGTGCCACCAGCAGAGGCAGCGAATCATCCTACGAGCAGTACTTC.

The chain uses TRBV18 and TRBJ2-5, with 7 bases fitting TRBD1. This CDR3 has 15 amino acids. J lost 1 base, V lost 4 bases, and 6 bases had no gene match. The germline V gene encodes CDR1 KGHSH and CDR2 LQKENI. Here the CDR3 reads CASSRLGTAQETQYF. The CDR3 DNA is TGTGCCAGCTCACGGTTAGGGACAGCCCAAGAGACCCAGTACTTC.

CDR3 DNA: TGTGCCAGCAAGACTAGCGGCACAGATACGCAGTATTTT. This encodes CASKTSGTDTQYF. The chain has TRBV2 and TRBJ2-3; 8 bases align to TRBD2. CDR3 size: 13 residues. The germline gives CDR1 SNHLY, CDR2 FYNNEI. After removal of 7 bases from V and 1 base from J, the junction contained 1 base not matched to a gene. The full variable domain, completed using reference TRBV2 and TRBJ2-3, is EPEVTQTPSHQVTQMGQEVILRCVPISNHLYFYWYRQILGQKVEFLVSFYNNEISEKSEIFDDQFSVERPDGSNFTLKIRSTKLEDSAMYFCASKTSGTDTQYFGPGTRLTVL.

The chain is built from TRBV28 and TRBJ1-2; 12 bases align to TRBD1. Trimming took 1 base from V and 6 from J; bases not matched to a gene: 6. The CDR3 runs to 16 residues. Germline V CDR1 and CDR2: MDHEN, SYDVKM. CDR3 amino acids: CASSLSPGTGGHGYTF. The DNA of the CDR3 is TGTGCCAGCAGTTTATCCCCCGGGACAGGGGGCCATGGCTACACCTTC.

The rearrangement uses TRBV4-3 and TRBJ1-2; no definite D call. Germline V CDR1 and CDR2: LGHNA, YSLEER. V was shortened by 4 bases and J by 1 base, with 10 bases between the two germline ends. This CDR3 contains 14 residues. CDR3 coding DNA: TGCGCCAGCAGCCCAGAGTGGGGTAACTATGGCTACACCTTC. This translates into CASSPEWGNYGYTF.

This clone was seen more than once but under ten times. The chain employs TRBV7-9 and TRBJ2-4; a possible D gene is TRBD1 (6 bases). The germline gives CDR1 SEHNR, CDR2 FQNEAQ (reference sequence). V dropped 8 bases and J dropped 6 bases, with 17 bases sitting between them. This CDR3 has 14 amino acids. The CDR3: CASSGGLDRNIQYF. The DNA for the CDR3 is TGTGCCAGCTCTGGGGGCTTAGATAGAAACATTCAGTACTTC.

V usage is TRBV10-3 and J usage is TRBJ1-1; 10 nucleotides align to TRBD1. J was trimmed by 4 bases and V by 2 bases; bases with no gene match: 1. The CDR3 runs to 14 residues. Per the germline V gene, CDR1 is ENHRY and CDR2 is SYGVKD. CDR3 in DNA: TGTGCCATCAGTGAGGGACAGGGGGGCACTGAAGCTTTCTTT. This codes for CAISEGQGGTEAFF.

The V call is TRBV4-1, the J call TRBJ2-7; TRBD2 matches 8 bases. Losses at the gene ends were 0 bases for V and 0 bases for J; bases not matched to a gene: 7. The CDR3 contains 17 residues. In germline, CDR1 is MGHRA, CDR2 YSYEKL. The CDR3 spells CASSQEASGLSSYEQYF. CDR3 sequence (DNA): TGCGCCAGCAGCCAAGAGGCTAGCGGGTTGAGCTCCTACGAGCAGTACTTC.

The rearrangement joins TRBV6-1 to TRBJ2-7, with D hard to call. This CDR3 comprises 12 residues. With 3 bases removed from V and 4 bases from J, the gap between germline ends came to 7 bases. The germline gives CDR1 MNHNS, CDR2 SASEGT. The CDR3 nucleotides read TGTGCCAGCAGTGATAGGGATTACGAGCAGTACTTC. This encodes CASSDRDYEQYF.

This chain links TRBV28 with TRBJ1-5; D is uncertain. CDR1 MDHEN and CDR2 SYDVKM come from the germline V gene. The CDR3 is made up of 20 amino acids. The V end was cut by 10 bases, the J end by 0 bases, with 31 bases between. The CDR3 DNA follows: TGTGCCACCATTTCCGTAGGCTTGGCATCCGGATTTTATAGCAATCAGCCCCAGCATTTT. This codes for CATISVGLASGFYSNQPQHF. The full variable domain, completed using reference TRBV28 and TRBJ1-5, is DVKVTQSSRYLVKRTGEKVFLECVQDMDHENMFWYRQDPGLGLRLIYFSYDVKMKEKGDIPEGYSVSREKKERFSLILESASTNQTSMYLCATISVGLASGFYSNQPQHFGDGTRLSIL.

The DNA for the CDR3 is TGTGCCAGCAGTCTCCATCTGACTGAATTTAATGAAAAACTGTTTTTT. Amino acid sequence: CASSLHLTEFNEKLFF. This chain uses TRBV7-8 with TRBJ1-4, with D unclear. Germline-derived CDR1 and CDR2 are SGHVS and FQNEAQ. Deletions cut 6 bases from V and 4 bases from J, with 18 bases between. This CDR3 is built from 16 residues.

This chain links TRBV5-4 with TRBJ2-1, with a possible D match to TRBD2 (5 bases). Deletions cut 2 bases from V and 7 bases from J, with 7 bases between. The germline V gene has CDR1 SGHNT and CDR2 YYREEE (reference sequence). The CDR3 totals 12 residues. The DNA of the CDR3 is TGTGCCAGCAGCTTTGGCGGGAATGAGCAGTTCTTC. Translated, it gives CASSFGGNEQFF.

The chain couples TRBV5-6 to TRBJ2-7, with D unclear. V lost 7 bases, J lost 1 base, and 0 bases lay in between. From germline, CDR1 is SGHDT and CDR2 YYEEEE. The CDR3 is 9 residues long. The CDR3 region is CASSYEQYF. For the CDR3, the DNA is TGTGCCAGCTCCTACGAGCAGTACTTC.

The chain links TRBV10-1 to TRBJ2-6; 7 nucleotides agree with TRBD2. This CDR3 contains 20 residues. The germline CDR1 and CDR2 sequences are WNHNN and SYGVQD (reference sequence). After removal of 3 bases from V and 1 base from J, the junction contained 15 bases not matched to a gene. CDR3 in DNA: TGCGCCAGCAGTGATAGAGCGGGGCTCATTTACTGTTCTGGGGCCAACGTCCTGACTTTC. It yields the protein CASSDRAGLIYCSGANVLTF.

Turning to this clone: This sample includes further DNA sequences coding for the same CDR3. The chain employs TRBV29-1 and TRBJ2-7; 7 bases match TRBD2. CDR3 length: 13 residues. V lost 4 bases, J lost 2 bases, and 5 bases stayed unmatched. Germline V gene sequence: CDR1 SQVTM, CDR2 ANQGSEA. The CDR3 nucleotides are TGCAGCGTTGGAGGCGGGAGTACCTACGAGCAGTACTTC. Protein: CSVGGGSTYEQYF.

V gene TRBV13 combines with J gene TRBJ1-6; D might be TRBD1 (5 bases). Germline CDR1 and CDR2: PRHDT and FYEKMQ (reference sequence). The CDR3 totals 15 residues. Trimming pared 5 bases from V and 9 bases from J, leaving 17 bases between. Written as DNA, the CDR3 is TGTGCCAGCAGCCTCGGGGGAGGGGTACTTTCACCCCTCCACTTT. As protein: CASSLGGGVLSPLHF.

This clone occurred once. The chain recombines TRBV28 with TRBJ2-5; TRBD1 matches at 8 bases. CDR3 length: 15 residues. Germline V gives CDR1 MDHEN, CDR2 SYDVKM. The V and J ends lost 5 bases and 1 base, in that order; junction bases with no gene match: 6. CDR3 in DNA: TGTGCCAGCAGTGAGGACAGGGCCCCCCAAGAGACCCAGTACTTC. It codes for CASSEDRAPQETQYF.

This clone has more than one count but fewer than ten. This chain joins TRBV19 and TRBJ1-1, with a possible D match to TRBD1 (5 bases). The V gene's germline CDR1 is LNHDA and CDR2 SQIVND (reference sequence). V lost 2 bases and J 1 base, leaving 11 bases between the germline ends. This CDR3 comprises 15 residues. This CDR3 is CASSIWQGGNTEAFF. DNA for the CDR3: TGTGCCAGTAGTATATGGCAGGGTGGGAACACTGAAGCTTTCTTT.